This T cell receptor (beta chain) originates from a study of blood T cell repertoires in COVID-19. Looking at the study overall: Sites across the United States, Italy and Spain contributed samples from acute and convalescent COVID-19. PBMCs, B-cell-depleted T cells, or T cells provided the cDNA or gDNA that made up the material.

Trimming stripped 1 base from V and 3 bases from J, with 12 bases between. The length of the CDR3 is 16 residues. CDR1 and CDR2 from the germline V gene are SGHTA and FQGTGA. Cohorts were determined from participant-reported clinical history. In the study's own analysis: Reference gene primer amplification yielded estimated nucleated cell counts. Measured with immunoSEQ multiplex PCR; TCRdb has only the in-frame clones, and not every one. The V and J calls and clone size are taken from that table; D and trimming were inferred from the DNA. The sample yields a few hundred thousand clones, around 83% seen once.

This TCR derives from a woman aged 45-65 years who had recovered from COVID-19. The chain employs TRBV7-3 and TRBJ1-4; tentatively, D is TRBD1 (5 bases). Source material: PBMCs or T cells enriched from blood (not recorded which). The CDR3 DNA reads TGTGCCAGCAGCTTAATGGGAGGGGCTCCTAATGAAAAACTGTTTTTT. Amino acids: CASSLMGGAPNEKLFF.